Presented here are 18 T cell receptor beta chains from one specimen sequenced in a study of early T cells in non-severe SARS-CoV-2 infection. In TCRdb, the 5' RACE reads were re-called with MiXCR into one record per CDR3 protein. Altogether about 55,000 distinct CDR3 sequences are present, about 16% being singletons, with the ten largest covering 9% to 10%. The sample here was whole blood, taken at baseline. Receptor source: an adult who was a healthcare worker with PCR-confirmed SARS-CoV-2 infection or an uninfected control (not recorded which).

This clonotype appeared many times. This chain uses TRBV11-2 with TRBJ2-7; TRBD2 might be the D (6 bases). Germline CDR1 SGHAT, CDR2 FQNNGV. This CDR3 has 15 amino acids. The V end was cut by 5 bases, the J end by 3 bases, with 17 bases between. CDR3 sequence (DNA): TGTGCCAGCAGCAAAGAGATGGGACTCAGCTACGAGCAGTACTTC. Translated, it gives CASSKEMGLSYEQYF.

In its sample, this clonotype was seen a few times. This rearrangement joins TRBV19 to TRBJ2-3; no reliable D call. The CDR3 contains 16 residues. From germline, CDR1 is LNHDA and CDR2 SQIVND (reference sequence). With 2 bases removed from V and 0 bases from J, the gap between germline ends came to 12 bases. This CDR3 is CASSIRPTRSTDTQYF. CDR3 nucleotides: TGTGCCAGTAGTATAAGGCCAACAAGAAGCACAGATACGCAGTATTTT.

In this sample, this clonotype turned up a few times. The rearrangement uses TRBV28 and TRBJ1-4, with D possibly being TRBD1 (5 bases). Trimming took 10 bases from V and 5 from J, leaving 14 bases between them. CDR3 length: 13 amino acids. In germline, CDR1 is MDHEN, CDR2 SYDVKM. The CDR3 region is CATQPSGNEKLFF. The CDR3 DNA reads TGTGCCACCCAACCGTCAGGGAATGAAAAACTGTTTTTT. Full variable domain (rest looked up from reference TRBV28 and TRBJ1-4): DVKVTQSSRYLVKRTGEKVFLECVQDMDHENMFWYRQDPGLGLRLIYFSYDVKMKEKGDIPEGYSVSREKKERFSLILESASTNQTSMYLCATQPSGNEKLFFGSGTQLSVL.

This clonotype occurred a few times. V is TRBV11-2 and J is TRBJ2-5; D uncertain. Germline-derived CDR1 and CDR2 are SGHAT and FQNNGV. Trimming pared 10 bases from V and 7 bases from J, leaving 19 bases between. The length of the CDR3 is 13 residues. CDR3 region: CATGDVLYGTQYF. The CDR3 DNA follows: TGTGCCACCGGTGACGTACTTTACGGGACCCAGTACTTC.

This rearrangement joins TRBV27 to TRBJ2-1, with D perhaps matching TRBD1 or TRBD2 (6 bases each). V gave up 7 bases and J gave up 6 bases, with 13 bases separating them. The germline CDR1 and CDR2 sequences are MNHEY and SMNVEV (reference sequence). The CDR3 has 13 residues. CDR3 protein: CASTIRGRNEQFF. Here the CDR3 DNA reads TGTGCCAGCACTATTCGGGGGCGCAATGAGCAGTTCTTC.

This clonotype was counted at least ten times. The J gene is TRBJ2-3, the V gene TRBV3-1; maybe TRBD2 (5 bases). V was clipped by 1 base and J by 4 bases, with 12 bases between them. Germline-derived CDR1 and CDR2 are LGHDT and YNNKEL (reference sequence). The CDR3 covers 15 residues. For the CDR3, the DNA is TGTGCCAGCAGCCAAGGGCCCCTAGCCGCAGATACGCAGTATTTT. Its protein is CASSQGPLAADTQYF.

This clonotype was detected ten times or more. V usage is TRBV19 and J usage is TRBJ1-5; D gene uncertain. Germline values: CDR1 LNHDA, CDR2 SQIVND (reference sequence). This CDR3 comprises 14 residues. V dropped 7 bases and J dropped 6 bases, with 16 bases sitting between them. CDR3 region: CASMVVGSSQPQHF. Written as DNA, the CDR3 is TGTGCCAGTATGGTCGTCGGGTCGAGTCAGCCCCAGCATTTT. Looking up the rest from reference TRBV19 and TRBJ1-5 gives the full variable domain: DGGITQSPKYLFRKEGQNVTLSCEQNLNHDAMYWYRQDPGQGLRLIYYSQIVNDFQKGDIAEGYSVSREKKESFPLTVTSAQKNPTAFYLCASMVVGSSQPQHFGDGTRLSIL.

The chain recombines TRBV14 with TRBJ2-5; D possibly corresponds to TRBD1 (6 bases). Germline lookup yields CDR1 SGHDN and CDR2 FVKESK. This CDR3 contains 13 residues. V was pared by 8 bases and J by 2 bases, with 12 bases between. The DNA of the CDR3 is TGTGCCAGCCGAGGGACAATACAAGAGACCCAGTACTTC. Amino acids: CASRGTIQETQYF.

The chain has TRBV7-3 and TRBJ2-3; maybe TRBD1 (5 bases). Trimming removed 5 bases from V and 4 bases from J, with 16 bases in between. Germline CDR1 and CDR2: SGHTA and FQGTGA. This CDR3 is built from 15 residues. CDR3 in amino acids: CASSPGSGQSDTQYF. CDR3 nucleotide sequence: TGTGCCAGCAGCCCAGGGTCAGGTCAATCAGATACGCAGTATTTT.

This clonotype was seen a few times. V and J are TRBV11-2 and TRBJ1-3, with D unresolved. Germline V gene data show CDR1 as SGHAT and CDR2 as FQNNGV. The CDR3 extends over 17 amino acids. The germline V and J ends were trimmed by 1 base and 0 bases, with 13 bases remaining between them. The CDR3 spells CASSLVNRLSSGNTIYF. The CDR3 region has the DNA TGTGCCAGCAGCTTAGTTAACAGACTCAGCTCTGGAAACACCATATATTTT.

This clonotype showed up just a few times. V gene TRBV12-3 or TRBV12-4 combines with J gene TRBJ2-3; 12 bases align to TRBD2. This CDR3 has 18 amino acids. V lost 4 bases and J lost 4; bases outside the gene matches: 12. CDR3 nucleotides: TGTGCCAGCAGTTCCTCATTTACGACTAGCGGGAGTCCAGATACGCAGTATTTT. Protein: CASSSSFTTSGSPDTQYF.

This clonotype was detected many times. The rearrangement uses TRBV28 and TRBJ2-7; D not resolved. This CDR3 comprises 15 residues. V gave up 1 base and J gave up 7 bases, with 17 bases separating them. The germline gives CDR1 MDHEN, CDR2 SYDVKM. CDR3 sequence: CASSLSSGLIFEQYF. The CDR3, as DNA: TGTGCCAGCAGTTTATCCTCGGGTCTCATTTTTGAGCAGTACTTC.

This clonotype was observed a handful of times. The DNA of the CDR3 is TGCAGTGTGGGGCAGGGGAAGCAGTACTTC. This translates into CSVGQGKQYF. The chain is built from TRBV29-1 and TRBJ2-7; a weak D match, TRBD1 (6 bases). The length of the CDR3 is 10 residues. From germline, CDR1 is SQVTM and CDR2 ANQGSEA.

The rearrangement joins TRBV29-1 to TRBJ2-1, with 7 nucleotides matching TRBD1. The ends lost 7 bases at V and 7 bases at J; junction bases unmatched: 7. The CDR3 is 12 amino acids. From germline, CDR1 is SQVTM and CDR2 ANQGSEA. The CDR3 protein is CSGGQARNEQFF. CDR3 in DNA: TGCAGCGGAGGACAGGCACGGAATGAGCAGTTCTTC.

This clonotype appeared many times. V is TRBV12-3 or TRBV12-4 and J is TRBJ2-7; no clear D. Trimming shortened V by 6 bases and J by 3 bases, and 6 bases separated the two germline ends. This CDR3 is 11 amino acids long. The CDR3 nucleotides are TGTGCCAGCAGCACCTACTACGAGCAGTACTTC. Residues: CASSTYYEQYF.

The rearrangement joins TRBV20-1 to TRBJ1-1; D may be TRBD1 (6 bases). The CDR3 contains 12 residues. V gave up 6 bases and J gave up 4 bases, with 12 bases separating them. Germline V gene lookup returns CDR1 DFQATT and CDR2 SNEGSKA (reference sequence). The CDR3 is CSAGQFSTEAFF. The CDR3 DNA follows: TGCAGTGCAGGACAGTTCAGCACTGAAGCTTTCTTT.

This clonotype has a handful of counts. This chain joins TRBV29-1 and TRBJ2-1, with D perhaps matching TRBD1 (5 bases). Trimming left V 7 bases short and J 2 bases short, with 12 bases between. The CDR3 runs 13 residues. Germline V CDR1 and CDR2: SQVTM, ANQGSEA. The CDR3 loop is CSAPRVAYNEQFF. Written as DNA, the CDR3 is TGCAGCGCGCCCAGGGTTGCCTACAATGAGCAGTTCTTC.

This clonotype was seen at least ten times. This rearrangement joins TRBV7-9 to TRBJ1-1; D is ambiguous. This CDR3 region has 16 residues. CDR1 and CDR2 (germline): SEHNR, FQNEAQ (reference sequence). With 5 bases removed from V and 5 bases from J, the gap between germline ends came to 21 bases. Here the CDR3 reads CASSLHTRGSRTEAFF. Written as DNA, the CDR3 is TGTGCCAGCAGCCTTCACACCCGGGGTAGCAGAACTGAAGCTTTCTTT. Filled out from reference TRBV7-9 and TRBJ1-1, the complete variable domain reads DTGVSQNPRHKITKRGQNVTFRCDPISEHNRLYWYRQTLGQGPEFLTYFQNEAQLEKSRLLSDRFSAERPKGSFSTLEIQRTEQGDSAMYLCASSLHTRGSRTEAFFGQGTRLTVV.